This TCR beta chain was sequenced for a study of neoadjuvant nivolumab and ipilimumab in lung cancer. Assay: immunoSEQ multiplex PCR; the TCRdb copy retains only in-frame clones and omits some. The sample lists 25,000 to 30,000 clones; 65% to 85% were seen once. V lost 4 bases and J 10 bases, leaving 11 bases between the germline ends. The CDR3 spans 11 residues. Per germline, CDR1 SQVTM and CDR2 ANQGSEA. Specimen: tumor tissue, collected after neoadjuvant nivolumab, alone or with ipilimumab, at or shortly before surgery. V and J are TRBV29-1 and TRBJ2-1, with D unresolved. This TCR was recovered from an adult with non-small cell lung cancer. The DNA for the CDR3 is TGCAGCGTTGTTGTAGAGGCCGAGCAGTTCTTC. Its protein product is CSVVVEAEQFF.